This TCR beta chain was documented in a study of human T cells and chemical hapten exposure. Whole-study context: All through the approximately 24-week study, the scalp of each patient received diphenylcyclopropenone doses weekly. Regarding the study as a whole: Controls had significantly fewer large CDR3 similarity clusters than were formed by expanded TCRs.

From germline, CDR1 is LGHDT and CDR2 YNNKEL (reference sequence). The length of the CDR3 is 16 residues. Unmatched junction bases numbered 13, after V lost 3 bases and J lost 7 bases. Concerning this clonotype itself: Its antigen is still unknown. This clone may be a read error of a much larger clone one base away.

Time point noted: patch test 3, about 24 weeks after DPC sensitization. Treatment denoted: therapeutic diphenylcyclopropenone sensitization with weekly scalp DPC. In the library, unique molecular identifiers were attached to individual cDNA molecules. Per the original methods: Per sample, the median was 95,638 TCRs, with values from approximately 25,000 to 650,000. Using its own MiXCR run on the RACE reads, TCRdb lists one record per CDR3 protein. These V and J calls rely on TCRdb rather than the paper's analysis. This sample carries over 55,000 distinct CDR3 sequences, 9.5% to 15% of them seen once, and the ten largest clones take around 2.4%.

The sequences come from whole blood, collected in connection with sensitization to the hapten diphenylcyclopropenone (DPC). The receptor was isolated from a man aged 25 to 40 with alopecia areata. Some clones in this sample may be carry-over from other donors' samples. This chain joins TRBV3-1 and TRBJ2-5; TRBD1 matches 8 bases. The CDR3 DNA is TGTGCCAGCAGCCAGTACTCAGGGGGCGAGGGAGGGACCCAGTACTTC. Encoded protein: CASSQYSGGEGGTQYF.